Following are 20 T cell receptor beta chains from one sample sequenced in a study of T-cell reconstitution after alpha-beta-depleted transplantation in children. Construction of the TCRbeta library involved unique molecular identifiers. TCRdb used MiXCR to reprocess the PCR reads, holding one entry per CDR3 protein. The sample carries around 500,000 distinct CDR3 sequences, approximately 13% recorded once. The sample was PBMCs from the stem cell graft donor, taken from the stem cell graft. The source is a human donor who donated a stem cell graft to a child with combined immunodeficiency.

The gene calls are TRBV30 and TRBJ2-3; D might be TRBD1 or TRBD2, each matching 5 bases. CDR1 is GTSNPN, CDR2 SVGIG, per germline (reference sequence). The V end was cut by 0 bases, the J end by 0 bases, with 7 bases between. The length of the CDR3 is 14 residues. The CDR3 sequence is CAWSVGPSTDTQYF. The CDR3 DNA is TGTGCCTGGAGTGTGGGACCGAGCACAGATACGCAGTATTTT. The whole variable domain, remainder taken from reference TRBV30 and TRBJ2-3, is SQTIHQWPATLVQPVGSPLSLECTVEGTSNPNLYWYRQAAGRGLQLLFYSVGIGQISSEVPQNLSASRPQDRQFILSSKKLLLSDSGFYLCAWSVGPSTDTQYFGPGTRLTVL.

This clonotype was observed a few times. V usage is TRBV5-6 and J usage is TRBJ2-4, with 7 bases lining up with TRBD2. Germline V CDR1 and CDR2: SGHDT, YYEEEE. J was trimmed by 1 base and V by 4 bases; bases with no gene match: 8. The CDR3 covers 16 residues. CDR3 nucleotide sequence: TGTGCCAGCAGCCGGAGGGGAGGGGAGGCCAAAAACATTCAGTACTTC. Its protein is CASSRRGGEAKNIQYF.

V is TRBV4-1 and J is TRBJ2-1, with 12 bases identical to TRBD1. CDR3 size: 20 residues. V trimming: 4 bases; J trimming: 1 base; junction bases outside the gene matches: 14. CDR1 MGHRA and CDR2 YSYEKL come from the germline V gene. The chain's CDR3 is CASSPDPGQGAPASYNEQFF. CDR3 nucleotide sequence: TGCGCCAGCAGCCCCGACCCGGGACAGGGGGCTCCCGCATCCTACAATGAGCAGTTCTTC.

The CDR3 region is CASSPLAGGTYSYEQYF. CDR3 sequence (DNA): TGTGCCAGCTCGCCCCTAGCGGGGGGTACCTACTCCTACGAGCAGTACTTC. The V gene is TRBV18, the J gene TRBJ2-7; 11 positions match TRBD2. Germline V gives CDR1 KGHSH, CDR2 LQKENI. The V and J ends lost 6 bases and 0 bases, in that order; junction bases with no gene match: 10. This CDR3 is 17 amino acids long.

This clonotype was detected ten times or more. J is TRBJ2-7 and V is TRBV2; TRBD2 is a possible D gene (5 bases). V lost 8 bases to trimming and J lost 6 bases, with 11 bases between them. Germline V gene sequence: CDR1 SNHLY, CDR2 FYNNEI. The length of the CDR3 is 11 residues. The CDR3: CASGLATEQYF. In nucleotides, the CDR3 is TGTGCCAGCGGACTGGCGACCGAGCAGTACTTC.

This clonotype was counted many times. This chain uses TRBV5-1 with TRBJ2-2; the D is unclear. This CDR3 comprises 14 residues. CDR1 and CDR2 (germline): SGHRS, YFSETQ. Trimming took 0 bases from V and 4 from J, leaving 7 bases between them. The CDR3 sequence is CASSLGQSTGELFF. The CDR3 region has the DNA TGCGCCAGCAGCTTGGGGCAGAGCACCGGGGAGCTGTTTTTT.

This clonotype has only a few counts. V is TRBV29-1 and J is TRBJ2-7; 12 nucleotides agree with TRBD2. The CDR3 totals 14 residues. Germline loops: CDR1 SQVTM, CDR2 ANQGSEA. The V and J ends lost 7 bases and 0 bases, in that order; junction bases with no gene match: 4. The DNA for the CDR3 is TGCAGCGCTGAGACTAGCGGGAGCTCCTACGAGCAGTACTTC. Translating gives CSAETSGSSYEQYF.

This clonotype was picked up many times. V gene TRBV6-2 or TRBV6-3 combines with J gene TRBJ2-1; 13 bases are a match to TRBD2. Germline V gives CDR1 MNHEY, CDR2 SVGEGT. The CDR3 extends over 20 amino acids. Trimming removed 5 bases from V and 4 bases from J; junction bases left unmatched: 17. CDR3 coding DNA: TGTGCCAGCAGTCTGGATACTCCGGGACTAGCGGGAAACGGGTACAATGAGCAGTTCTTC. Its protein product is CASSLDTPGLAGNGYNEQFF.

The chain is built from TRBV27 and TRBJ1-6, with D maybe TRBD1 (5 bases). CDR1 and CDR2 (germline): MNHEY, SMNVEV (reference sequence). The V gene lost 4 bases and the J gene lost 12 bases, with 16 bases spanning the gap. The CDR3 spans 14 residues. The CDR3 region is CASSSPVRGKPLHF. In DNA form, the CDR3 reads TGTGCCAGCAGTTCCCCGGTTCGGGGCAAACCCCTCCACTTT.

In its sample, this clonotype was seen a few times. J is TRBJ2-3 and V is TRBV7-9; D not resolved. The CDR3 sequence is 17 residues long. V was shortened by 5 bases and J by 1 base, with 19 bases between the two germline ends. The germline CDR1 and CDR2 sequences are SEHNR and FQNEAQ (reference sequence). CDR3 residues: CASSPPPGSQGTDTQYF. DNA of the CDR3: TGTGCCAGCAGCCCTCCCCCCGGTAGTCAGGGCACAGATACGCAGTATTTT.

The CDR3 reads CATSTGGGQPQHF. CDR3 nucleotides: TGTGCCACCTCGACAGGTGGGGGTCAGCCCCAGCATTTT. The genes are TRBV12-3 or TRBV12-4 and TRBJ1-5; D is possibly TRBD1 (6 bases). The CDR3 length is 13 residues. The ends were cut back, 10 bases at V and 6 bases at J, with 16 bases in the middle.

This sequence joins TRBV12-3 or TRBV12-4 and TRBJ1-1, with D hard to call. CDR3 size: 15 residues. V dropped 2 bases and J dropped 1 base, with 11 bases sitting between them. CDR3 nucleotide sequence: TGTGCCAGCAGTTTATACGCGAACAGGAACACTGAAGCTTTCTTT. This encodes CASSLYANRNTEAFF.

This clonotype has more than one count but fewer than ten. The chain links TRBV6-2 or TRBV6-3 to TRBJ2-3; TRBD2 agrees at 9 bases. Losses at the gene ends were 0 bases for V and 4 bases for J; bases not matched to a gene: 11. The CDR3 has 18 amino acids. Germline values: CDR1 MNHEY, CDR2 SVGEGT. The CDR3 nucleotides read TGTGCCAGCAGTTACTCACGGACTAGCGTGGGTGGAGCAGATACGCAGTATTTT. It translates to CASSYSRTSVGGADTQYF.

In this sample, this clonotype turned up once. V gene TRBV6-1 combines with J gene TRBJ2-3, with TRBD1 as a possible D gene (5 bases). This CDR3 has 15 residues. Germline-derived CDR1 and CDR2 are MNHNS and SASEGT. The V and J ends lost 6 bases and 0 bases respectively, with 13 bases between them. The CDR3 DNA is TGTGCCAGCAGCCATCGACAGCCTAGCACAGATACGCAGTATTTT. Encoded protein: CASSHRQPSTDTQYF.

V is TRBV11-2 and J is TRBJ2-1; TRBD1 matches at 7 bases. Per germline, CDR1 SGHAT and CDR2 FQNNGV. The CDR3 spans 15 residues. Trimming cost V 4 bases and J 1 base; bases outside gene matches: 4. The CDR3 nucleotides are TGTGCCAGCAGCTCCTGGGACAGTTCCTACAATGAGCAGTTCTTC. Protein product: CASSSWDSSYNEQFF.

The J gene is TRBJ1-2, the V gene TRBV7-3, with D perhaps TRBD1 (6 bases). Between the trimmed V and J ends, which lost 1 base and 1 base, there was a span of 16 bases. From germline, CDR1 is SGHTA and CDR2 FQGTGA. CDR3 length: 17 amino acids. CDR3 region: CASSLMGRGASNYGYTF. Written as DNA, the CDR3 is TGTGCCAGCAGCTTAATGGGGAGGGGGGCAAGTAACTATGGCTACACCTTC.

This chain connects TRBV4-3 to TRBJ2-2, with unresolved D. The CDR3 sequence is 15 residues long. Trimming pared 1 base from V and 1 base from J, leaving 7 bases between. CDR1 is LGHNA and CDR2 is YSLEER in the germline V gene. CDR3 nucleotide sequence: TGCGCCAGCAGCCAAGGACCGTTGAACACCGGGGAGCTGTTTTTT. It specifies CASSQGPLNTGELFF.

V and J are TRBV20-1 and TRBJ2-1, with 8 bases lining up with TRBD1. There are 14 residues in the CDR3. Germline V gives CDR1 DFQATT, CDR2 SNEGSKA (reference sequence). The V gene end was trimmed by 6 bases and the J gene end by 7 bases; junction bases not matched to a gene: 11. This CDR3 is CSAAGQGIKNEQFF. The CDR3 DNA is TGCAGTGCAGCCGGACAGGGTATTAAGAATGAGCAGTTCTTC.

This clonotype was counted many times. V gene TRBV12-3 or TRBV12-4 combines with J gene TRBJ2-3; 7 bases align to TRBD2. Trimming cost V 5 bases and J 11 bases; bases outside gene matches: 1. The CDR3 totals 10 residues. The CDR3, as DNA: TGTGCCAGCAGTGGGGGGGTGCAGTATTTT. This sequence encodes CASSGGVQYF.

The chain combines TRBV12-3 or TRBV12-4 with TRBJ1-5; D is unclear. There are 11 residues in the CDR3. The germline V and J ends were trimmed by 10 bases and 6 bases, with 10 bases remaining between them. The CDR3 is CATGMSQPQHF. The CDR3 nucleotides are TGTGCCACCGGGATGAGTCAGCCCCAGCATTTT.